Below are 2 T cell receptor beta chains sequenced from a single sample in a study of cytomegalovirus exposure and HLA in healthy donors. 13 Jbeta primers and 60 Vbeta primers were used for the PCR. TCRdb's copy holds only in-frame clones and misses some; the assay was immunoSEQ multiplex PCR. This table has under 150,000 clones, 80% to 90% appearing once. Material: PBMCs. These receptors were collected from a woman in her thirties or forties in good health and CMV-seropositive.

The CDR3 region is CASSQVTGEEGYTF. The CDR3 DNA reads as TGTGCCAGCAGCCAAGTCACAGGGGAAGAGGGCTACACCTTC. The J gene is TRBJ1-2, the V gene TRBV4-2; 7 bases match TRBD1. CDR3 length: 14 amino acids. Germline V gene sequence: CDR1 LGHNA, CDR2 YNFKEQ. V lost 1 base, J lost 8 bases, and 7 bases stayed unmatched.

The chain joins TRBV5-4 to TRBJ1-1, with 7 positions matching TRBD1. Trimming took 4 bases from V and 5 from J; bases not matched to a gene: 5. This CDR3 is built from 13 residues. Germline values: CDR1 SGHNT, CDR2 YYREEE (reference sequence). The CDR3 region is CASSADRVTEAFF. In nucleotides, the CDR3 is TGTGCCAGCAGCGCTGACAGGGTAACTGAAGCTTTCTTT. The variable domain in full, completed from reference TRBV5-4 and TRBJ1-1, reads ETGVTQSPTHLIKTRGQQVTLRCSSQSGHNTVSWYQQALGQGPQFIFQYYREEENGRGNFPPRFSGLQFPNYSSELNVNALELDDSALYLCASSADRVTEAFFGQGTRLTVV.